This entry describes one T cell receptor beta chain. The junction does not match germline at one end; this may be a read error. This sample stems from a study of T cells in Graves' hyperthyroidism and ophthalmopathy. This CDR3 region has 13 residues. The V gene's germline CDR1 is MNHEY and CDR2 SMNVEV (reference sequence). Amplification yielded TCR beta CDR3 regions, with RNA transcripts as the source. Carried out on the TCR CDR3, a first-round RT-PCR used the HTBI primer set. In TCRdb, the multiplex PCR reads were re-called with MiXCR into one record per CDR3 protein. The sample records 550,000 to 850,000 distinct CDR3 sequences, around 19% being singletons.

The chain uses TRBV27 and TRBJ1-2; D ambiguous. The TCR comes from a woman aged 45-65 years with Graves' hyperthyroidism that later progressed to Graves' ophthalmopathy. Sequenced material: blood. The CDR3 protein is CASSLVPNYGCTF. In DNA form, the CDR3 reads TGTGCCAGCAGTTTGGTACCGAACTATGGCTGCACCTTC.